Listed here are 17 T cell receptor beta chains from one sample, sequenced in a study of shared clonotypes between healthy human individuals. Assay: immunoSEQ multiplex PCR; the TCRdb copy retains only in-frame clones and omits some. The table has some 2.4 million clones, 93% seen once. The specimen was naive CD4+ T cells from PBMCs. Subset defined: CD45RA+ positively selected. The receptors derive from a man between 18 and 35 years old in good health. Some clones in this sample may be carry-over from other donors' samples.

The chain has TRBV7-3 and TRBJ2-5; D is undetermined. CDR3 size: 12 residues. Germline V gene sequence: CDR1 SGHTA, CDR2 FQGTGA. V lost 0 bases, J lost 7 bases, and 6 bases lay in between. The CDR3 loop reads CASSLTFGTQYF. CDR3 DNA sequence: TGTGCCAGCAGCTTAACTTTCGGGACCCAGTACTTC.

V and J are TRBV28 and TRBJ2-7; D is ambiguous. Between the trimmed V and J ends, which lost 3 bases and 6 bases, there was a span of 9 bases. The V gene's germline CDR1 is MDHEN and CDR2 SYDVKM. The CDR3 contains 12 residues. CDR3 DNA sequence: TGTGCCAGCAGTTTGACGCTTCTCGAGCAGTACTTC. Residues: CASSLTLLEQYF.

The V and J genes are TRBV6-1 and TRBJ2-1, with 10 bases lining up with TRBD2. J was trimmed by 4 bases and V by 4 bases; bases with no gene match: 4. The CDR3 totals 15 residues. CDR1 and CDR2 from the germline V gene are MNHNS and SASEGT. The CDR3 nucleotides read TGTGCCAGCAGTGGGACTAGCGGACTTTACAATGAGCAGTTCTTC. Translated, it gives CASSGTSGLYNEQFF.

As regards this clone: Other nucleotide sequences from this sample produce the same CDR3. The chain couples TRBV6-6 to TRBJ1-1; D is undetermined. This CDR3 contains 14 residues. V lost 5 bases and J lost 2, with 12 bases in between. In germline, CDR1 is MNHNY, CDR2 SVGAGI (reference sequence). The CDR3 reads CASSPLGGNTEAFF. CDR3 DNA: TGTGCCAGCAGTCCACTAGGCGGAAACACTGAAGCTTTCTTT.

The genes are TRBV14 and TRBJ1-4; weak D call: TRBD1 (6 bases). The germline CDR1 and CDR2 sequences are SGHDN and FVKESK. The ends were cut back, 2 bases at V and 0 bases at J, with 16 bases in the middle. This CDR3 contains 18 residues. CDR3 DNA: TGTGCCAGCAGCCAATCCGTGGGGGACATCTCAACTAATGAAAAACTGTTTTTT. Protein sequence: CASSQSVGDISTNEKLFF.

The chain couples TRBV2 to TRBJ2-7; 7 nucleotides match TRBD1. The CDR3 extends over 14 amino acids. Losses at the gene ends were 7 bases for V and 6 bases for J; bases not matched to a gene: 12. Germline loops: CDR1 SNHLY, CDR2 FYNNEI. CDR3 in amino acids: CASKPDRAGSEQYF. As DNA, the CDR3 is TGTGCCAGCAAGCCCGACAGGGCTGGCTCCGAGCAGTACTTC.

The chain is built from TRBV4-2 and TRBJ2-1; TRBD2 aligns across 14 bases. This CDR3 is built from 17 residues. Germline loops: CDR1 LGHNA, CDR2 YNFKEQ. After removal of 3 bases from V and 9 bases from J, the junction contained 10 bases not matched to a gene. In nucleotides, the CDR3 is TGTGCCAGCAGCCACTCTGGGGGACTAGCGGGAGCAGGTGAGCAGTTCTTC. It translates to CASSHSGGLAGAGEQFF.

Here the CDR3 reads CASSLPGGGRVREQYF. CDR3 DNA: TGTGCCAGCAGCCTCCCTGGGGGCGGGAGAGTGAGGGAGCAGTACTTC. The V and J genes are TRBV11-2 and TRBJ2-7; D is possibly TRBD2 (7 bases). V lost 5 bases and J lost 7, with 24 bases in between. The CDR3 is made up of 16 amino acids. Germline V CDR1 and CDR2: SGHAT, FQNNGV.

CDR3: CASSPLRSTGELFF. The CDR3 nucleotides read TGTGCCAGCAGCCCTCTAAGGAGCACCGGGGAGCTGTTTTTT. The genes are TRBV11-2 and TRBJ2-2; no clear D gene. Deletions cut 5 bases from V and 4 bases from J, with 11 bases between. The CDR3 length is 14 residues. The germline CDR1 and CDR2 sequences are SGHAT and FQNNGV.

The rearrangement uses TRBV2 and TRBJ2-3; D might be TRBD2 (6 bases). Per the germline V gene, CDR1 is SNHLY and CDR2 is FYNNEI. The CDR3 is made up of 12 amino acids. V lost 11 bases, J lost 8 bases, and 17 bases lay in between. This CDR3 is CAGRAGTLTQYF. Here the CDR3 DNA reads TGTGCCGGTCGGGCAGGGACTCTTACGCAGTATTTT.

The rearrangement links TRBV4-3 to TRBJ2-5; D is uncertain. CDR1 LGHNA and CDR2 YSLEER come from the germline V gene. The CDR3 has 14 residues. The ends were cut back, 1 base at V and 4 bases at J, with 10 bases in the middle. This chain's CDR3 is CASSQGLGSETQYF. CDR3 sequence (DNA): TGCGCCAGCAGCCAAGGTCTAGGTTCAGAGACCCAGTACTTC.

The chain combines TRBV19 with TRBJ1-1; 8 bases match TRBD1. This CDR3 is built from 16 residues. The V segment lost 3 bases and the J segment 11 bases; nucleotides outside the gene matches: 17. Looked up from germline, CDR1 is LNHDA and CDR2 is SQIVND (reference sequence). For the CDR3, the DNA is TGTGCCAGTAGTATTCTCACCGGGACAGGTTCCTCGAGGGCTTTCTTT. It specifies CASSILTGTGSSRAFF. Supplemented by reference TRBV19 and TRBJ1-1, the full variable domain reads DGGITQSPKYLFRKEGQNVTLSCEQNLNHDAMYWYRQDPGQGLRLIYYSQIVNDFQKGDIAEGYSVSREKKESFPLTVTSAQKNPTAFYLCASSILTGTGSSRAFFGQGTRLTVV.

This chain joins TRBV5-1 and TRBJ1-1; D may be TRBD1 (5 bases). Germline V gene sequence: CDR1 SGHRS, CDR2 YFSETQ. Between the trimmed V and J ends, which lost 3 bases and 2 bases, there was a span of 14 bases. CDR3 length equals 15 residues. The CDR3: CASSSEGRGNTEAFF. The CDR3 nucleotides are TGCGCCAGCAGCTCGGAGGGACGGGGAAACACTGAAGCTTTCTTT. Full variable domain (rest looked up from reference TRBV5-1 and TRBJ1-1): KAGVTQTPRYLIKTRGQQVTLSCSPISGHRSVSWYQQTPGQGLQFLFEYFSETQRNKGNFPGRFSGRQFSNSRSEMNVSTLELGDSALYLCASSSEGRGNTEAFFGQGTRLTVV.

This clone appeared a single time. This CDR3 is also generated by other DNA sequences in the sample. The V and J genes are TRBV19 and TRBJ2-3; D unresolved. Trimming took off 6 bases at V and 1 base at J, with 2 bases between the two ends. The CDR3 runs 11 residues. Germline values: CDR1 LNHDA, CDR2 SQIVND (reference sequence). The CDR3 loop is CASSRTDTQYF. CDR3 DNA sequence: TGTGCCAGTAGCCGCACAGATACGCAGTATTTT. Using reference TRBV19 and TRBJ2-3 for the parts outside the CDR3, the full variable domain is DGGITQSPKYLFRKEGQNVTLSCEQNLNHDAMYWYRQDPGQGLRLIYYSQIVNDFQKGDIAEGYSVSREKKESFPLTVTSAQKNPTAFYLCASSRTDTQYFGPGTRLTVL.

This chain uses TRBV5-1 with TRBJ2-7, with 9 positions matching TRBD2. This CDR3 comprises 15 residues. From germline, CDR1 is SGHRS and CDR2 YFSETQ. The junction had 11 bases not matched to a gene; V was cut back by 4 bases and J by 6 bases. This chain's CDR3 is CASSPGTSWESEQYF. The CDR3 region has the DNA TGCGCCAGCAGCCCCGGGACTAGCTGGGAGAGCGAGCAGTACTTC.

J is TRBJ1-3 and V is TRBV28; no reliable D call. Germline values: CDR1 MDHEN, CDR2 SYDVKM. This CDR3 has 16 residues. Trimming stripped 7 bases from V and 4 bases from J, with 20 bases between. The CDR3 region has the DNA TGTGCCAGCACTGCCCCGGAGGCGTTGCGCGGAAACACCATATATTTT. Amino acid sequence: CASTAPEALRGNTIYF.

The CDR3 here is CASSFSGTTQYF. The CDR3 DNA reads TGTGCCAGCAGTTTTAGCGGGACTACGCAGTATTTT. V and J are TRBV27 and TRBJ2-3, with 8 bases lining up with TRBD2. Germline assignment: CDR1 MNHEY and CDR2 SMNVEV (reference sequence). The CDR3 has 12 amino acids. Trimming removed 3 bases from V and 8 bases from J; junction bases left unmatched: 1.